The 21 T cell receptor beta chains given below trace back to one sample, sequenced in a study of CD8 T cells in Susac syndrome. The RNA, about 0.5 to 1 ug, was put through reverse transcription using random hexamers. MiXCR, run by TCRdb on the immunoSEQ multiplex PCR reads, gives a single entry per CDR3 protein. The sample consists of approximately 160,000 distinct CDR3 sequences, 90% to 97% of them appearing once. Source material: CD4+ T cells from PBMCs. The receptors derive from a human donor with Susac syndrome.

This clonotype was observed a single time. This chain joins TRBV4-3 and TRBJ1-2; D is perhaps TRBD1 (5 bases). V was cut by 0 bases and J by 2 bases, with 10 bases left in between. From germline, CDR1 is LGHNA and CDR2 YSLEER. This CDR3 is 15 amino acids long. The CDR3 loop reads CASSQESRENYGYTF. The DNA of the CDR3 is TGCGCCAGCAGCCAAGAGTCCAGGGAAAACTATGGCTACACCTTC.

The V call is TRBV18, the J call TRBJ1-5; D is possibly TRBD1 (5 bases). Trimming cost V 4 bases and J 0 bases, with 19 bases left between them. CDR1 is KGHSH, CDR2 LQKENI, per germline. This CDR3 is built from 18 residues. CDR3 bases: TGTGCCAGCTCACTTAAGGCCGCCGGGGGGTATAGCAATCAGCCCCAGCATTTT. Amino acid sequence: CASSLKAAGGYSNQPQHF.

This chain links TRBV28 with TRBJ1-5; D unresolved. This CDR3 contains 13 residues. The V end lost 8 bases, the J end lost 1 base, and 9 bases lay between the germline ends. Germline assignment: CDR1 MDHEN and CDR2 SYDVKM. The DNA of the CDR3 is TGTGCCAGCTCGGACCGCAGCAATCAGCCCCAGCATTTT. This encodes CASSDRSNQPQHF.

This rearrangement joins TRBV20-1 to TRBJ2-3; D not certain. Trimming removed 6 bases at V and 0 bases at J, with 7 bases between. The germline CDR1 and CDR2 sequences are DFQATT and SNEGSKA (reference sequence). This CDR3 has 12 residues. The CDR3 reads CSAGPSTDTQYF. CDR3 DNA: TGCAGTGCCGGGCCAAGCACAGATACGCAGTATTTT.

This chain links TRBV29-1 with TRBJ1-5; no definite D call. The CDR3 is made up of 12 amino acids. Trimming took off 7 bases at V and 6 bases at J, with 13 bases between the two ends. The germline gives CDR1 SQVTM, CDR2 ANQGSEA. The CDR3 reads CSALIRGQPQHF. The DNA for the CDR3 is TGCAGCGCCCTAATCCGGGGTCAGCCCCAGCATTTT.

V and J are TRBV5-6 and TRBJ2-4, with D tentatively TRBD1 (5 bases). The CDR3 spans 13 residues. The germline V gene has CDR1 SGHDT and CDR2 YYEEEE. The V gene lost 0 bases and the J gene lost 10 bases, with 11 bases spanning the gap. The CDR3 spells CASSLGPTEIQYF. In nucleotides, the CDR3 is TGTGCCAGCAGCTTGGGCCCGACAGAAATTCAGTACTTC.

The chain employs TRBV4-2 and TRBJ2-3; 7 bases fit TRBD1. The ends lost 1 base at V and 3 bases at J; junction bases unmatched: 1. The CDR3 has 14 residues. Germline values: CDR1 LGHNA, CDR2 YNFKEQ. DNA for the CDR3: TGTGCCAGCAGCCAAGGGACAGGTACAGATACGCAGTATTTT. Protein sequence: CASSQGTGTDTQYF.

This rearrangement joins TRBV12-3 or TRBV12-4 to TRBJ2-1; tentatively, D is TRBD2 (5 bases). The CDR3 sequence is 14 residues long. Trimming left V 0 bases short and J 8 bases short, with 11 bases between. CDR3 sequence: CASSLAGVGDEQFF. The CDR3 DNA follows: TGTGCCAGCAGTTTAGCGGGAGTTGGGGATGAGCAGTTCTTC.

The chain uses TRBV5-1 and TRBJ2-6; 8 bases are a match to TRBD1. After removal of 0 bases from V and 0 bases from J, the junction contained 2 bases not matched to a gene. The CDR3 runs to 17 residues. CDR1 is SGHRS and CDR2 is YFSETQ in the germline V gene. CDR3 nucleotides: TGCGCCAGCAGCTTGGTTACAGGGGGCTCTGGGGCCAACGTCCTGACTTTC. The encoded protein is CASSLVTGGSGANVLTF.

The sample holds one count of this clonotype. The chain recombines TRBV3-1 with TRBJ2-1, with TRBD2 as a possible D gene (7 bases). V was pared by 4 bases and J by 15 bases, with 19 bases between. Germline CDR1 LGHDT, CDR2 YNNKEL (reference sequence). The CDR3 totals 13 residues. Written as DNA, the CDR3 is TGTGCCAGCAGCCTCCGCCGGGGGGCCGACGCGTTCTTC. Its translation: CASSLRRGADAFF.

The chain couples TRBV2 to TRBJ2-5; D unresolved. CDR1 is SNHLY and CDR2 is FYNNEI in the germline V gene. The V end lost 0 bases, the J end lost 0 bases, and 5 bases lay between the germline ends. CDR3 length: 14 amino acids. CDR3 bases: TGTGCCAGCAGTGAAGCAAGGCACCAAGAGACCCAGTACTTC. Amino acids: CASSEARHQETQYF.

The genes are TRBV29-1 and TRBJ2-1; 14 positions agree with TRBD2. Per the germline V gene, CDR1 is SQVTM and CDR2 is ANQGSEA. The V gene end was trimmed by 5 bases and the J gene end by 2 bases; junction bases not matched to a gene: 8. The CDR3 length is 17 residues. The CDR3 DNA sequence: TGCAGCGTTTCTTGGACTAGCGGGAGGACCCCCTACAATGAGCAGTTCTTC. Its translation: CSVSWTSGRTPYNEQFF.

The chain is built from TRBV6-2 or TRBV6-3 and TRBJ1-5, with 8 bases that match TRBD1. The CDR3 runs to 13 residues. CDR1 is MNHEY and CDR2 is SVGEGT in the germline V gene. V lost 8 bases, J lost 7 bases, and 7 bases stayed unmatched. Here the CDR3 reads CASRDRLDQPQHF. The CDR3 DNA reads as TGTGCCAGCCGGGACAGGTTGGACCAGCCCCAGCATTTT.

The chain is built from TRBV29-1 and TRBJ2-2; tentative D call: TRBD1 (5 bases). Trimming took off 4 bases at V and 4 bases at J, with 13 bases between the two ends. This CDR3 is 14 amino acids long. CDR1 and CDR2 from the germline V gene are SQVTM and ANQGSEA. This CDR3 is CSVGPRVGTGELFF. The CDR3 DNA reads as TGCAGCGTTGGTCCCAGGGTTGGCACCGGGGAGCTGTTTTTT.

V usage is TRBV3-1 and J usage is TRBJ1-5; D gene ambiguous. CDR1 LGHDT and CDR2 YNNKEL come from the germline V gene (reference sequence). The CDR3 extends over 15 amino acids. The V end was cut by 1 base, the J end by 9 bases, with 16 bases between. This chain's CDR3 is CASSQGGPSVRPQHF. CDR3 DNA sequence: TGTGCCAGCAGCCAAGGCGGGCCCAGCGTACGGCCCCAGCATTTT.

In its sample, this clonotype was seen once. The gene calls are TRBV7-9 and TRBJ2-1, with D perhaps TRBD1 (6 bases). From germline, CDR1 is SEHNR and CDR2 FQNEAQ (reference sequence). Trimming took 1 base from V and 6 from J, leaving 16 bases between them. The CDR3 is made up of 16 amino acids. The CDR3 here is CASSLEGSGHLNEQFF. The CDR3 DNA is TGTGCCAGCAGCTTAGAGGGTTCGGGACACCTCAATGAGCAGTTCTTC.

The chain carries TRBV20-1 and TRBJ1-4; no definite D call. Germline V gene lookup returns CDR1 DFQATT and CDR2 SNEGSKA (reference sequence). The CDR3 consists of 12 residues. The V end was cut by 6 bases, the J end by 4 bases, with 9 bases between. CDR3 residues: CSAGNFNEKLFF. The CDR3 DNA follows: TGCAGTGCGGGGAACTTTAATGAAAAACTGTTTTTT.

The genes are TRBV12-3 or TRBV12-4 and TRBJ1-5, with D possibly being TRBD1 (5 bases). The ends were cut back, 5 bases at V and 2 bases at J, with 13 bases in the middle. This CDR3 region has 15 residues. The CDR3 coding sequence is TGTGCCAGCAGTGCCCCCGGGGGGGGCAATCAGCCCCAGCATTTT. Amino acids: CASSAPGGGNQPQHF.

This clonotype was recorded only once. The chain combines TRBV3-1 with TRBJ2-3, with D perhaps matching TRBD1 (6 bases). CDR3 length: 14 amino acids. Trimming took off 4 bases at V and 2 bases at J, with 10 bases between the two ends. Germline V lookup: CDR1 LGHDT, CDR2 YNNKEL (reference sequence). The CDR3 loop is CASSPTGPTDTQYF. The CDR3 nucleotides read TGTGCCAGCAGCCCGACAGGCCCCACAGATACGCAGTATTTT.

There are a few counts of this clonotype. V gene TRBV18 combines with J gene TRBJ2-5, with D perhaps TRBD2 (5 bases). Germline V gives CDR1 KGHSH, CDR2 LQKENI. The CDR3 covers 13 residues. Trimming stripped 3 bases from V and 2 bases from J, with 7 bases between. DNA for the CDR3: TGTGCCAGCTCACCCGGGATACAAGAGACCCAGTACTTC. As protein: CASSPGIQETQYF. Full variable domain (remainder filled in from reference TRBV18 and TRBJ2-5): NAGVMQNPRHLVRRRGQEARLRCSPMKGHSHVYWYRQLPEEGLKFMVYLQKENIIDESGMPKERFSAEFPKEGPSILRIQQVVRGDSAAYFCASSPGIQETQYFGPGTRLLVL.

The chain recombines TRBV12-3 or TRBV12-4 with TRBJ2-1; possibly TRBD2 for D (5 bases). The V end was cut by 7 bases, the J end by 5 bases, with 12 bases between. This CDR3 has 13 residues. The CDR3 nucleotides read TGTGCCAGCACCCCTCGGCGGGACAATGAGCAGTTCTTC. Amino acids: CASTPRRDNEQFF.